The source of this T cell receptor (beta chain) is a study of T cells in Graves' hyperthyroidism and ophthalmopathy. Broader study findings: Also found in blood were most expanded thyroid clonotypes above 0.001.

Germline V gene data show CDR1 as SGHTA and CDR2 as FQGNSA. The trim removed 2 bases at V and 10 bases at J, leaving 9 bases unmatched. This CDR3 spans 15 amino acids. Fresh peripheral blood, approximately 10 ml, was the source of the PBMCs. This clonotype has at least ten counts. Its specificity is not known. Authors of the study amplified TCR beta CDR3 regions from RNA transcripts. HTBI primers drove first-round RT-PCR of the TCR CDR3. TCRdb re-analysed the multiplex PCR reads in MiXCR, keeping a single row per CDR3 protein. The sample lists 350,000 to 400,000 distinct CDR3 sequences, 14% to 15% occurring once.

The chain has TRBV7-2 and TRBJ2-1; 9 bases line up with TRBD2. This sequence originates from a woman in her thirties with Graves' hyperthyroidism. Source material: blood. CDR3 DNA sequence: TGTGCCAGCAGCTTAATTATAGCGGGAGAAGTAGAGCAGTTCTTC. As protein: CASSLIIAGEVEQFF.